The clone carrying this TCR beta chain was detected ten times or more. What it recognizes is unknown. The CDR3 goes on 3 residues after the read ends, and that part is filled in from the germline J gene. Here immunoSEQ multiplex PCR was the method, and the copy in TCRdb shows in-frame clones only, minus some. The sample yields 25,000 to 35,000 clones, without any singletons. The data are from a study of T cell clonality in common variable immunodeficiency. The CDR3 is 13 residues long. Germline V gene lookup returns CDR1 SGHDT and CDR2 YYEEEE. Study-wide results and caveats: In common variable immunodeficiency, TCR beta chains reportedly carried fewer deletions and N-nucleotide insertions. Fewer TCRbeta clones were shared among CVID subjects than controls. T cell subpopulation sequencing would be needed to explain CVID clonality.

The V gene is TRBV5-6, the J gene TRBJ1-1; D possibly corresponds to TRBD1 (6 bases). Sequencing was done on a sample of peripheral blood mononuclear cells. This TCR derives from a human donor with common variable immunodeficiency. The CDR3 is CASSRTGRQEAFF. The sequenced part of the CDR3 DNA is TGTGCCAGCAGCCGAACCGGGAGACAGGAG. The full variable domain, completed using reference TRBV5-6 and TRBJ1-1, is DAGVTQSPTHLIKTRGQQVTLRCSPKSGHDTVSWYQQALGQGPQFIFQYYEEEERQRGNFPDRFSGHQFPNYSSELNVNALLLGDSALYLCASSRTGRQEAFFGQGTRLTVV.